This T cell receptor (beta chain) emerged from a study of blood T cell repertoires in COVID-19. Overall study: PBMCs, B-cell-depleted T cells, or T cells were the source of the cDNA or gDNA that made up the material.

This clone occurred once. CDR3 size: 15 residues. The V gene's germline CDR1 is MDHEN and CDR2 SYDVKM. J was trimmed by 11 bases and V by 5 bases; bases with no gene match: 13. Original handling: Amplification with reference gene primers provided the estimates of nucleated cell counts. Profiled with immunoSEQ multiplex PCR; TCRdb holds only in-frame clones, not every one. The V and J calls and clone size are taken from that table; D and trimming were inferred from the DNA. This sample has roughly 250,000 clones; approximately 90% occur once, and the top ten carry roughly 0.8%. This chain uses TRBV28 with TRBJ1-4; 8 bases are shared with TRBD1. The sequence came from a man aged 25 to 40 with acute or convalescent COVID-19. The sequenced sample consisted of peripheral blood. The CDR3 nucleotides read TGTGCCAGCAGTACCTTCCTTTCCACAGGGGGTAAACTGTTTTTT. Amino acid sequence: CASSTFLSTGGKLFF. The full variable domain, with the rest looked up from reference TRBV28 and TRBJ1-4, is DVKVTQSSRYLVKRTGEKVFLECVQDMDHENMFWYRQDPGLGLRLIYFSYDVKMKEKGDIPEGYSVSREKKERFSLILESASTNQTSMYLCASSTFLSTGGKLFFGSGTQLSVL.